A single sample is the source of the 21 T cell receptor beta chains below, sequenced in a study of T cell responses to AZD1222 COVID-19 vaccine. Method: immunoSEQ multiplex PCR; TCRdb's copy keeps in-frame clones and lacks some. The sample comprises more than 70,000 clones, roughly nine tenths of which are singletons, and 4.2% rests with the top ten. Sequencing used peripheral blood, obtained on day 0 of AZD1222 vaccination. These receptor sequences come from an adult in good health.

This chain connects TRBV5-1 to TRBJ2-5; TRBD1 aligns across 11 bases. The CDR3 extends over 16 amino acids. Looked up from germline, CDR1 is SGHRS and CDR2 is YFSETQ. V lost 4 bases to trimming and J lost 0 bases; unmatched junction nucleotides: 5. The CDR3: CASSSRDRGYQETQYF. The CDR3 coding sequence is TGCGCCAGCAGCAGCCGGGACAGGGGGTACCAAGAGACCCAGTACTTC.

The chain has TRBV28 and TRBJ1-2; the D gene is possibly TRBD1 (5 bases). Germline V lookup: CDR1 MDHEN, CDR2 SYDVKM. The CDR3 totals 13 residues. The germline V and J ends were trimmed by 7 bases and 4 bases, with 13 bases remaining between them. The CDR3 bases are TGTGCCAGCATTCAAGGGGTTGGCTATGGCTACACCTTC. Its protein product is CASIQGVGYGYTF.

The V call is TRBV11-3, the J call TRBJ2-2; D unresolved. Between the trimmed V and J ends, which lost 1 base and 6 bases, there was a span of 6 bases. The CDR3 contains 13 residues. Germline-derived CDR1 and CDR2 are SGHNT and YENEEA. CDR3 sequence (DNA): TGTGCCAGCAGCTTAGTTGCGGCCGGGGAGCTGTTTTTT. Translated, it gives CASSLVAAGELFF.

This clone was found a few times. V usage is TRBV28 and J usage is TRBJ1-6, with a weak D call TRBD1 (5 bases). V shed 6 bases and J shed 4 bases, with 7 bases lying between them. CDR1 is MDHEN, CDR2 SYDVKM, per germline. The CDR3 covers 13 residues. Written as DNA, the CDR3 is TGTGCCAGCAGGGGACTGTATAATTCACCCCTCCACTTT. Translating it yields CASRGLYNSPLHF.

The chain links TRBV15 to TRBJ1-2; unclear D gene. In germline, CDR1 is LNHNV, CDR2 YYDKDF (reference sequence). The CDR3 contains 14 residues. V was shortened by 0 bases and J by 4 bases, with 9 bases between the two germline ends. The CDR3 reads CATSRDEVGYGYTF. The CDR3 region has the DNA TGTGCCACCAGCAGAGATGAAGTAGGCTATGGCTACACCTTC.

The CDR3 bases are TGTGCCAGCAGCTCGACAAGGGGGGATCAGCCCCAGCATTTT. This encodes CASSSTRGDQPQHF. The genes are TRBV7-8 and TRBJ1-5; D is perhaps TRBD1 (6 bases). CDR3 length equals 14 residues. Germline values: CDR1 SGHVS, CDR2 FQNEAQ. Trimming shortened V by 4 bases and J by 5 bases, and 12 bases separated the two germline ends.

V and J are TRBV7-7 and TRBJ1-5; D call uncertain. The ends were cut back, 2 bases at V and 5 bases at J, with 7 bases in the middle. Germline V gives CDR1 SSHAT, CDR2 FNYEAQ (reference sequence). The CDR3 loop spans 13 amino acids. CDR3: CASSLFPDQPQHF. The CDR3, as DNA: TGTGCCAGCAGCTTATTCCCCGATCAGCCCCAGCATTTT.

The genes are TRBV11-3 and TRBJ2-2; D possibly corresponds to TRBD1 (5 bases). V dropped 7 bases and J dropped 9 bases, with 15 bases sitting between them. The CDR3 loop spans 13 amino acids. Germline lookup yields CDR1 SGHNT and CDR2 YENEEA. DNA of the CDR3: TGTGCCAGCACCCGACCAGACAGCAGGGAGCTGTTTTTT. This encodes CASTRPDSRELFF.

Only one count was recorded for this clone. The CDR3: CASSDPGQVYGYTF. The CDR3 nucleotides read TGTGCCAGCAGTGACCCGGGACAGGTTTATGGCTACACCTTC. The chain recombines TRBV25-1 with TRBJ1-2, with TRBD1 identical over 8 bases. Germline CDR1 reads MGHDK; CDR2 reads SYGVNS. V lost 3 bases and J lost 5; bases outside the gene matches: 5. This CDR3 comprises 14 residues.

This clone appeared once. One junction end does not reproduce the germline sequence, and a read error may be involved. CDR3 in amino acids: CTISESTGDEKLFF. The CDR3 DNA sequence: TGTACCATCAGTGAGTCGACAGGGGATGAAAAACTGTTTTTT. The chain links TRBV10-3 to TRBJ1-4, with TRBD1 matching over 8 bases. CDR3 size: 14 residues. Germline-derived CDR1 and CDR2 are ENHRY and SYGVKD.

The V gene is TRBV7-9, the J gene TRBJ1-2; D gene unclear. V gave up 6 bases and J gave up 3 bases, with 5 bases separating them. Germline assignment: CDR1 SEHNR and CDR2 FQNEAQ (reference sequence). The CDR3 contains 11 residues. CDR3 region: CASRGYYGYTF. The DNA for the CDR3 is TGTGCCAGCAGGGGGTACTATGGCTACACCTTC.

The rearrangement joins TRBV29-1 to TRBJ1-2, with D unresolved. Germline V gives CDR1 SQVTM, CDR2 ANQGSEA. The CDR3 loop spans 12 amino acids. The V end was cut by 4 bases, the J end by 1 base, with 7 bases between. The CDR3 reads CSVARGNYGYTF. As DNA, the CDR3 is TGCAGCGTTGCGCGGGGTAACTATGGCTACACCTTC.

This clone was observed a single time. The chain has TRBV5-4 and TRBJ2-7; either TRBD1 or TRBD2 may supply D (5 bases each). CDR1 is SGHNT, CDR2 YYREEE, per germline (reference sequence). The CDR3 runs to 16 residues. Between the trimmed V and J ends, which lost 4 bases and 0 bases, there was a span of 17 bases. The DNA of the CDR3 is TGTGCCAGCAGCGGAGGTCTGCAGGGCGACTCCTACGAGCAGTACTTC. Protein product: CASSGGLQGDSYEQYF. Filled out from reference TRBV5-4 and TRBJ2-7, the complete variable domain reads ETGVTQSPTHLIKTRGQQVTLRCSSQSGHNTVSWYQQALGQGPQFIFQYYREEENGRGNFPPRFSGLQFPNYSSELNVNALELDDSALYLCASSGGLQGDSYEQYFGPGTRLTVT.

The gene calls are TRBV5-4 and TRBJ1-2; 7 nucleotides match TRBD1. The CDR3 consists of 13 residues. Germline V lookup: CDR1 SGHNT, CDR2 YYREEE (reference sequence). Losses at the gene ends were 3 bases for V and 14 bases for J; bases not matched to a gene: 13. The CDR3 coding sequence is TGTGCCAGCAGCTCCATAGGACAGGCCGGTTGTACCTTC. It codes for CASSSIGQAGCTF.

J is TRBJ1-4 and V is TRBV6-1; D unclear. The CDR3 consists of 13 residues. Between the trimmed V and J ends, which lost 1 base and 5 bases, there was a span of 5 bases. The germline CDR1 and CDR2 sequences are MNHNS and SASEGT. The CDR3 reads CASSEVGNEKLFF. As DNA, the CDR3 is TGTGCCAGCAGTGAAGTGGGAAATGAAAAACTGTTTTTT.

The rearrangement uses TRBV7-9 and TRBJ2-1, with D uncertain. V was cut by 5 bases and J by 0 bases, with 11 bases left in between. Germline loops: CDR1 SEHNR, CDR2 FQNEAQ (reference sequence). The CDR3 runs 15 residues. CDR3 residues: CASSPDLGSYNEQFF. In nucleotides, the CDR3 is TGTGCCAGCAGCCCAGACTTGGGCTCCTACAATGAGCAGTTCTTC.

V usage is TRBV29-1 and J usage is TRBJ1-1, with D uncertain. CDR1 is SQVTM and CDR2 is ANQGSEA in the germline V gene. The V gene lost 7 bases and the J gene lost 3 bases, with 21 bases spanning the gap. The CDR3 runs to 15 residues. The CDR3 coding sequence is TGCAGCGCCTTCGGACCGCTGCCCCTTGACACTGAAGCTTTCTTT. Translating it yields CSAFGPLPLDTEAFF.

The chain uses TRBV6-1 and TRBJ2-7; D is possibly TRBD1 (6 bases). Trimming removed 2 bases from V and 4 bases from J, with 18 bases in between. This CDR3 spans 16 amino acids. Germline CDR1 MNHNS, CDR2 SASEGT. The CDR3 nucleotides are TGTGCCAGCAGTGAAATTTCAGGGGCTGGGGGTTACGAGCAGTACTTC. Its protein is CASSEISGAGGYEQYF.

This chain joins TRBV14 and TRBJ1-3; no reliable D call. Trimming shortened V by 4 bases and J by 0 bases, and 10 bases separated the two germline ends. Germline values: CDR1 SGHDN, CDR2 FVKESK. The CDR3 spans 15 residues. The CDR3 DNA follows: TGTGCCAGCAGCCCTCCAGGCATCTCTGGAAACACCATATATTTT. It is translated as CASSPPGISGNTIYF.

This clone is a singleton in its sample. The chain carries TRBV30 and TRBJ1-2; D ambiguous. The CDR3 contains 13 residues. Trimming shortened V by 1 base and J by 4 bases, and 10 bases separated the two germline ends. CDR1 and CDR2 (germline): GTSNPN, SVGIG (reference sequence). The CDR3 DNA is TGTGCCTGGAGTGGACTTACGTTCTATGGCTACACCTTC. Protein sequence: CAWSGLTFYGYTF.

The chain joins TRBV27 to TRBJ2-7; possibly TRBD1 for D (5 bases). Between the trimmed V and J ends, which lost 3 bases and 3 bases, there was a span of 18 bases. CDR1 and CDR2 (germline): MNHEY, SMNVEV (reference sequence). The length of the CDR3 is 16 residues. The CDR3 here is CASSFGGAGLFYEQYF. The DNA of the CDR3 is TGTGCCAGCAGTTTTGGCGGAGCAGGGCTATTCTACGAGCAGTACTTC.